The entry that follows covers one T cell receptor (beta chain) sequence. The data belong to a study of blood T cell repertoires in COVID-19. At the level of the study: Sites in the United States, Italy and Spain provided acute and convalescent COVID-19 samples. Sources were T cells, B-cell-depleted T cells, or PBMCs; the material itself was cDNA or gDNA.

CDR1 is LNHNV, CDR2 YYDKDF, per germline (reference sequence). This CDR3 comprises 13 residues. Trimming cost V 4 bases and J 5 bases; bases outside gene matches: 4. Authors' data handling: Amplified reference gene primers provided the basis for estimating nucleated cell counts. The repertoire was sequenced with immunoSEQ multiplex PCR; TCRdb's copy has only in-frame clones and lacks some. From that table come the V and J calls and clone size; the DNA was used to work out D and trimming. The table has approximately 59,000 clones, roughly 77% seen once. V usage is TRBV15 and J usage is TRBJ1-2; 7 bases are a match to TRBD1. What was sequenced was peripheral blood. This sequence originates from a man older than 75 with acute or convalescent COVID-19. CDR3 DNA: TGTGCCACCAGCAAAGGGACAGCTTATGGCTACACCTTC. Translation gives CATSKGTAYGYTF.